Sequencing of this T cell receptor beta chain was carried out in a study of response to subunit inactivated influenza vaccine. Notes on the study in general: It was suggested by the authors that few new T cells are recruited by each seasonal influenza vaccination.

Germline-derived CDR1 and CDR2 are LGHDT and YNNKEL (reference sequence). The CDR3 runs to 15 residues. Trimming took 2 bases from V and 0 from J, leaving 11 bases between them. A single record per CDR3 protein comes from TCRdb applying MiXCR to the RT-PCR reads. The sample has around 150,000 distinct CDR3 sequences, about a tenth seen once. This clonotype was seen a few times. Its target is not known. This specimen consisted of non-naive T cells sorted from PBMCs, obtained roughly 6 weeks after vaccination. The rearrangement uses TRBV3-1 and TRBJ2-7, with D possibly matching TRBD1 (6 bases). This receptor was taken from a man aged 45-60 years who received an inactivated influenza vaccine. The CDR3 region is CASSQQGRSSYEQYF. The DNA of the CDR3 is TGTGCCAGCAGCCAACAGGGGCGCAGCTCCTACGAGCAGTACTTC.